The clone carrying this T cell receptor (beta chain) was seen a single time. The antigen remains undetermined. This record belongs to a study of OX40 agonist ivuxolimab in advanced cancers. Study at large: Ivuxolimab, which is an agonistic anti-OX40 (CD134) antibody, was administered to the patients. Administration of intravenous ivuxolimab to patients occurred every 2 weeks at 0.01 to 10 mg/kg. Patients were roughly 83% male with ages roughly 20 to 80, mean 60. Regarding the study as a whole: Average numbers of expanded clones were greater in CD8+ T cells than in CD4+.

Assay used: immunoSEQ multiplex PCR; TCRdb lists only in-frame clones, some missing. The sample carries 84,000 or so clones, roughly 80% recorded once. The CDR3 sequence is 13 residues long. The V gene's germline CDR1 is SGHTA and CDR2 FQGTGA. After removal of 5 bases from V and 1 base from J, the junction contained 0 bases not matched to a gene. The receptor's source is an adult with an advanced solid tumor such as melanoma, head and neck, liver or kidney cancer. The sequencing here drew on CD4+ or CD8+ T cells sorted from blood, taken in a trial of the OX40 agonist ivuxolimab. The rearrangement links TRBV7-3 to TRBJ2-5; 8 bases are shared with TRBD2. Here the CDR3 DNA reads TGTGCCAGCAGCCGGGGGGGCCAAGAGACCCAGTACTTC. It is translated as CASSRGGQETQYF.